Presented here are 5 T cell receptor beta chains from one specimen sequenced in a study of vaccination and CD4 T cells after COVID-19. An Oncomine TCR Beta short-read assay was used to sequence the DNA from cultured CD4+ T cells. Using its own MiXCR run on the PCR reads, TCRdb lists one record per CDR3 protein. The sample has fewer than 18,000 distinct CDR3 sequences, approximately 53% seen once. No antigens are known for them. The sample's treatment: roughly 10-day PBMC culture with coronavirus spike peptide pools or control peptides (ViraFEST assay). Material: CD4+ T cells from blood, cultured in vitro. These receptors were collected from a human donor who had recovered from COVID-19.

This chain joins TRBV2 and TRBJ1-1; 8 positions match TRBD1. The CDR3 has 15 residues. V was clipped by 1 base and J by 1 base; unmatched bases: 2. In germline, CDR1 is SNHLY, CDR2 FYNNEI. For the CDR3, the DNA is TGTGCCAGCAGTGAAGGGACAGGGAGGAACACTGAAGCTTTCTTT. It encodes CASSEGTGRNTEAFF.

V usage is TRBV19 and J usage is TRBJ1-6, with a tentative D call TRBD1 (5 bases). Trimming cost V 6 bases and J 5 bases, with 8 bases left between them. This CDR3 is built from 13 residues. Germline-derived CDR1 and CDR2 are LNHDA and SQIVND (reference sequence). CDR3 sequence (DNA): TGTGCCAGTAGACAGGTGGATAATTCACCCCTCCACTTT. It codes for CASRQVDNSPLHF.

The chain employs TRBV6-5 and TRBJ2-1; 15 bases fit TRBD2. Germline V gives CDR1 MNHEY, CDR2 SVGAGI. Germline trimming cut 4 bases from V and 6 bases from J; bases unmatched to any gene: 7. The CDR3 consists of 17 residues. This CDR3 is CASSFTGLAGGRNEQFF. The CDR3, as DNA: TGTGCCAGCAGTTTTACGGGACTAGCGGGAGGTCGCAATGAGCAGTTCTTC.

The chain recombines TRBV28 with TRBJ2-1; TRBD1 matches at 7 bases. This CDR3 has 15 amino acids. Germline CDR1 is MDHEN and CDR2 is SYDVKM. Germline trimming cut 4 bases from V and 6 bases from J; bases unmatched to any gene: 9. The CDR3 loop reads CASSSAGTALNEQFF. As DNA, the CDR3 is TGTGCCAGCAGTTCGGCCGGGACAGCCCTCAATGAGCAGTTCTTC.

This clonotype showed up just once. The chain uses TRBV6-4 and TRBJ2-1; the match to TRBD2 covers 8 bases. The J segment lost 6 bases and the V segment lost 6 bases, leaving 10 bases of the junction unmatched. The V gene's germline CDR1 is MRHNA and CDR2 SNTAGT. The CDR3 is 15 amino acids. The CDR3 region is CASRQGIAGSNEQFF. In nucleotides, the CDR3 is TGTGCCAGCAGACAGGGAATAGCGGGGTCCAATGAGCAGTTCTTC.